This T cell receptor beta chain was identified in a study of a mutant IDH1 vaccine in newly diagnosed glioma. Study details: The start of vaccination came 4-6 weeks after radiotherapy alone, or with temozolomide cycles. The treated group averaged about 41 years old and was roughly 60% male, roughly 40% female. The week-35 safety follow-up was V12, and the week-47 study end was V13.

This CDR3 comprises 14 residues. With V trimmed by 6 bases and J by 6 bases, 7 bases remained unmatched. Germline V gene lookup returns CDR1 SGHDN and CDR2 FVKESK. Time point of the sample: week 47, end of study. Mutant IDH1 20-mer peptide, at 300 ug, made up each vaccine dose, with topical imiquimod. Concerning this clone: Its cognate antigen is unknown.

This table comes from immunoSEQ multiplex PCR, and its TCRdb copy is limited to in-frame clones, with some not included. The sample shows approximately 56,000 clones, about 61% of them seen only once. The clonotype comes from a man in his forties or fifties with glioma. Some clones in this sample may be carry-over from other donors' samples. The chain carries TRBV14 and TRBJ2-3, with TRBD2 identical over 9 bases. Material: peripheral blood mononuclear cells (PBMCs), obtained from a glioma patient whose treatment included an IDH1 peptide vaccine. For the CDR3, the DNA is TGTGCCAGCAGGTTAGCGGGGGTAGGCGATACGCAGTATTTT. Its protein is CASRLAGVGDTQYF.